This paragraph reports one T cell receptor (beta chain). The antigen it binds to is not known. No base-level quality is on record; no much larger clone is a single base apart. Using the deep immunoSEQ assay, TCR CDR3 regions were amplified from genomic DNA by multiplex PCR. Extracted genomic DNA from each cell subset was spread evenly across all wells of several immunoSEQ 96-well plates, with each plate serving as a replicate. Each replicate PCR for sorted subsets received 200 ng genomic DNA, equal to 28,000 or so T cell genomes. The purified libraries were quantified using a Qubit 3.0 fluorometer, sized with a Bioanalyzer 2100, and then quantified again using the KAPA Library Quantification kit. Every immunoSEQ 96-well plate was sequenced on a separate single-read 150-cycle Illumina NextSeq 550 flow cell. The authors processed their data as follows. Because the immunoSEQ output held only junctional sequences and lacked quality scores, the filtering could not match the filtering applied to full-length reads. To assign V/J genes and CDR3, sequences were annotated against IMGT germline references using PyIR, a Python wrapper for IgBLAST v1.9. Reads were filtered out if the reads had weak V/J assignments (E-value above 1e-6), no CDR3, stop codons, out-of-frame junctions, or ambiguous translated residues. A V3J clonotype was defined by an identical inferred V gene, J gene, and CDR3 amino acid sequence. To compute the percentage overlap between repertoires, the number of shared unique clonotypes was divided by the size of the smaller repertoire. Three approaches were used to assess repertoire richness: RTK rarefaction, the Chao1 estimator, and Recon v2.1 estimates of unobserved clonotypes. For all TCRbeta clonotypes obtained by the gDNA method from four donors, generation probabilities were computed with OLGA. Not all clones reach the TCRdb copy of this immuneACCESS table, which keeps in-frame sequences only. Checked studies attribute under half of the gap to unresolved V genes and leave the rest unexplained. V and J calls and clone size come straight from that table; D and trimming were deduced from the DNA. Counted in this sample were about 2 million clones; just under 95% of them appeared once. The top ten clones comprise around 1.1% of the sample.

There are 14 amino acids in the CDR3, from cysteine to phenylalanine inclusive. The sequence is cut down to CDR3 DNA, 42 bases in frame from base 1. V ends up 5 bases short and J 3 bases short, with an unmatched junction base count of 6. The germline V gene supplies CDR1 SGHDT and CDR2 YYEEEE. CD8 naive samples were obtained by positive selection for CCR7 among CD45RO-negative cells, yielding a CD45RA+CCR7+ population from which TemRA cells were excluded. Healthy HIV-negative adults with no recently reported acute infections or vaccinations were included as donors. Every donor was a Caucasian adult living in Nashville, Tennessee, USA. After blood collection by leukapheresis, PBMCs were isolated using Ficoll-Histopaque density gradient centrifugation and then cryopreserved in the vapor phase of liquid nitrogen. Analytical flow cytometry was used to check the purity and quantity of each magnetically sorted T cell population. From each sorted fraction, genomic DNA was isolated and quantified by UV absorbance on a Nanodrop 2000c.

This specimen comes from a study of shared clonotypes between healthy human individuals (dated by TCRdb to 2020 to 2022). Describing the broader study: The cohort comprised a couple of women and three men aged 18 to 49 years. For each donor, CD4 naive and CD4 memory were each given three plates, CD8 naive was given two plates, and CD8 memory was given one plate. To estimate repertoire size and how much clonotype sharing occurs between individuals, the study deeply sequenced the blood TCR repertoires of five healthy adults. Leukapheresis yielded between about 0.85 and 9.5 billion PBMCs per donor. To increase sequencing depth and limit assay-specific biases, different laboratories used diverse techniques to prepare libraries and sequence TCR repertoires. Points the paper makes about the study in general: When a few donors were compared, the shared fraction of clonotypes was around 5.1% for naive CD4, over 3% for naive CD8, more than 2% for memory CD4, and 0.35% to 0.4% for memory CD8. Rarefaction of sorted-subset datasets indicated incomplete sequencing despite the large sequencing depth. Because the study included a small number of donors, the genetic and exposure-history diversity represented was limited. Compared with non-shared clonotypes, clonotypes shared by all four sorted-subset donors had higher generation probabilities. Sampling was restricted to blood, and TCR repertoires in tissue are likely to differ from TCR repertoires in blood. Naive subsets generally had larger estimated clonotype richness than memory subsets did. Based on pairwise subsampling, the degree of clonotype sharing among donors was expected to be affected by sequencing depth.

The V and J segments used are TRBV5-6 and TRBJ2-7; the central 9 bases match TRBD1. Material for sequencing was naive CD8+ T cells sorted from blood. Reading the label with the study, this specimen's cell subset or site is: CD45RA+CCR7+. This receptor was obtained from a man aged 18-30 years in good health. The base sequence is TGTGCCAGCAGTTGGGACAGGGACTTCTACGAGCAGTACTTC. Its amino acids are CASSWDRDFYEQYF.